Listed below are T cell receptor beta chains from one sample, sequenced in a study of blood T cell repertoires in COVID-19. Sequencing used immunoSEQ multiplex PCR; TCRdb keeps in-frame clones, though not all of them. There are tens of thousands of clones in the sample; approximately 91% occur only once, and 14% lies in the top ten. Material: peripheral blood. Receptors originate from a human donor with active COVID-19. The donor label of this sample is uncertain. Each CDR3 is given with its conserved first and last residue. D genes are given only for firm matches. Clone sizes are given selectively: once, few, many, or a class where the clone is expanded.

v_gene	d_gene	j_gene	abundance	CDR3aa	CDR3nt
TRBV6-6	TRBD1	TRBJ2-3	-	CASSSGQGVIRDTQYF	TGTGCCAGCAGCTCCGGACAGGGGGTAATCAGAGATACGCAGTATTTT
TRBV12-3/TRBV12-4	-	TRBJ2-2	once	CASSRLTTGELFF	TGTGCCAGCAGTCGACTGACGACCGGGGAGCTGTTTTTT
TRBV7-9	-	TRBJ2-2	-	CASSFRNTGELFF	TGTGCCAGCAGCTTCCGGAACACCGGGGAGCTGTTTTTT
TRBV5-4	-	TRBJ1-3	few	CASGGDASGNTIYF	TGTGCCAGCGGAGGGGACGCCTCTGGAAACACCATATATTTT
TRBV4-2	TRBD1	TRBJ2-5	-	CASSQDGTGVAETQYF	TGTGCCAGCAGCCAAGACGGGACAGGGGTCGCCGAGACCCAGTACTTC
TRBV19	-	TRBJ1-6	-	CASSPSQARSPLHF	TGTGCCAGTAGCCCTTCCCAGGCCCGATCACCCCTCCACTTT
TRBV7-2	-	TRBJ2-4	-	CASSPSGDAKNIQYF	TGTGCCAGCAGCCCTTCCGGTGATGCCAAAAACATTCAGTACTTC
TRBV4-3	-	TRBJ2-5	-	CASSQVILGRGDQETQYF	TGCGCCAGCAGCCAAGTGATCTTAGGCAGGGGGGATCAAGAGACCCAGTACTTC
TRBV4-2	TRBD1	TRBJ1-2	few	CASSQEFGTGGFYGYTF	TGTGCCAGCAGCCAAGAGTTCGGCACAGGGGGCTTCTATGGCTACACCTTC
TRBV4-2	-	TRBJ1-6	-	CASSQAQGTISPLHF	TGTGCCAGCAGCCAAGCGCAGGGGACCATATCACCCCTCCACTTT
TRBV18	-	TRBJ1-2	-	CASSPVSRVGDGYTF	TGTGCCAGCTCACCCGTGTCACGGGTCGGAGATGGCTACACCTTC
TRBV6-5	-	TRBJ1-2	-	CASRPFGGEIYGYTF	TGTGCCAGCAGACCCTTTGGGGGGGAGATCTATGGCTACACCTTC
TRBV7-8	TRBD2	TRBJ2-3	-	CASSPWSGGGTDTQYF	TGTGCCAGCAGCCCGTGGAGCGGGGGGGGCACAGATACGCAGTATTTT
TRBV19	TRBD1	TRBJ1-1	-	CASSRQGAVNLNTEAFF	TGTGCCAGTAGTAGACAGGGAGCGGTTAACCTGAACACTGAAGCTTTCTTT
TRBV4-2	-	TRBJ1-5	-	CASSQEQGDVYQPQHF	TGTGCCAGCAGCCAAGAGCAGGGCGACGTATATCAGCCCCAGCATTTT
TRBV20-1	TRBD1	TRBJ1-3	few	CSASFKQGLASGNTIYF	TGCAGTGCTAGTTTTAAACAGGGGCTGGCGAGTGGAAACACCATATATTTT
TRBV6-2/TRBV6-3	-	TRBJ1-1	-	CASSYWGGGNTEAFF	TGTGCCAGCAGTTACTGGGGCGGTGGGAACACTGAAGCTTTCTTT
TRBV15	TRBD1	TRBJ2-7	once	CATSRFTGDYEQYF	TGTGCCACCAGCAGATTCACAGGGGATTACGAGCAGTACTTC
TRBV9	TRBD2	TRBJ2-3	-	CASSVSGGYTDTQYF	TGTGCCAGCAGCGTGAGCGGGGGCTACACAGATACGCAGTATTTT
TRBV9	-	TRBJ1-2	few	CASSTDSEQGYGYTF	TGTGCCAGCAGCACAGACAGCGAACAGGGCTATGGCTACACCTTC
TRBV14	-	TRBJ1-2	-	CASSPRPGAGYGYTF	TGTGCCAGCAGCCCTCGCCCCGGGGCGGGGTATGGCTACACCTTC
TRBV7-3	TRBD2	TRBJ2-5	-	CASNLNVAGEKYF	TGTGCCAGCAACTTAAATGTAGCGGGGGAAAAGTACTTC
TRBV5-4	-	TRBJ1-2	-	CASSLDKANYGYTF	TGTGCCAGCAGCTTGGACAAAGCTAACTATGGCTACACCTTC
TRBV29-1	TRBD1	TRBJ1-1	-	CSVAQGATEAFF	TGCAGCGTCGCACAGGGGGCGACTGAAGCTTTCTTT
TRBV14	-	TRBJ1-1	-	CASSPYGAPSNTEAFF	TGTGCCAGCAGCCCATATGGAGCTCCTTCGAACACTGAAGCTTTCTTT
TRBV25-1	TRBD1	TRBJ1-2	-	CASQDRVYGYTF	TGTGCCAGTCAGGACAGGGTATATGGCTACACCTTC
TRBV6-2/TRBV6-3	-	TRBJ1-5	-	CASSYGSRGDQPQHF	TGTGCCAGCAGTTACGGAAGCAGGGGCGATCAGCCCCAGCATTTT
TRBV5-4	TRBD1	TRBJ2-7	-	CASSTRQGYYEQYF	TGTGCCAGCAGCACGAGACAGGGATACTACGAGCAGTACTTC
TRBV18	TRBD1	TRBJ1-1	once	CASSPRGLDTEAFF	TGTGCCAGCTCACCCAGGGGGCTGGACACTGAAGCTTTCTTT
TRBV11-1	-	TRBJ2-3	-	CASSLGRTTGLSKGYF	TGTGCCAGCAGCTTAGGCCGAACTACCGGCCTATCCAAAGGGTATTTT
TRBV11-2	TRBD1	TRBJ1-1	-	CASSFDRGYTEAFF	TGTGCCAGCAGCTTCGACAGGGGGTACACTGAAGCTTTCTTT